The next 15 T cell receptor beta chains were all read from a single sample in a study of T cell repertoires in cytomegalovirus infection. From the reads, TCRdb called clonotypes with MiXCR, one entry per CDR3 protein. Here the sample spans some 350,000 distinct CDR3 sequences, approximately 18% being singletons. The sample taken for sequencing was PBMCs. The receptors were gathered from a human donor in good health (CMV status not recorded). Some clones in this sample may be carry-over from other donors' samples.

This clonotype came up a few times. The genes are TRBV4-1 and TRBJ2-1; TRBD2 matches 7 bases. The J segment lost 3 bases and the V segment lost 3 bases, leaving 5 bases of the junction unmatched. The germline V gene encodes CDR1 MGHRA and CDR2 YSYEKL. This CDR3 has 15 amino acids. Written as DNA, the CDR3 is TGCGCCAGCAGCCATGTACTAGCGCGCTACAATGAGCAGTTCTTC. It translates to CASSHVLARYNEQFF.

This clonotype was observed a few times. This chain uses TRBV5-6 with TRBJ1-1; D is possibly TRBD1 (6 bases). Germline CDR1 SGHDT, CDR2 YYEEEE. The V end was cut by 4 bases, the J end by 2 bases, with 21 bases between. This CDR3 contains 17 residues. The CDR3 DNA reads TGTGCCAGCAGCCGGCTAATGAGGGGGGGGTCCAACACTGAAGCTTTCTTT. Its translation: CASSRLMRGGSNTEAFF.

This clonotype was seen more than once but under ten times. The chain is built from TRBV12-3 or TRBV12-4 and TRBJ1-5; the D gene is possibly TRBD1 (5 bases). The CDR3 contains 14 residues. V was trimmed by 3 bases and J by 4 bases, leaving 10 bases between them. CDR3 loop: CASSFGAGNQPQHF. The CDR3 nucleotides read TGTGCCAGCAGTTTCGGGGCAGGGAATCAGCCCCAGCATTTT.

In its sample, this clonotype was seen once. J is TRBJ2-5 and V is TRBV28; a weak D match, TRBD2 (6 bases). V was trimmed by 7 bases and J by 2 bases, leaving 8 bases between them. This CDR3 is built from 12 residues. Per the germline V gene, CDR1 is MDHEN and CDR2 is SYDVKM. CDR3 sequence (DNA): TGTGCCAGCATGCGGGGACAAGAGACCCAGTACTTC. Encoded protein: CASMRGQETQYF.

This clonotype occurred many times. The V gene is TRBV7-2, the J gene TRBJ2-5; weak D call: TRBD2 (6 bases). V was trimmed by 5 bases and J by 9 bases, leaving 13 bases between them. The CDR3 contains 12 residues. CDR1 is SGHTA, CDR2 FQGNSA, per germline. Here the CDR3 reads CASSPPGGAQYF. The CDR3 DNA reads TGTGCCAGCAGCCCCCCAGGCGGGGCCCAGTACTTC.

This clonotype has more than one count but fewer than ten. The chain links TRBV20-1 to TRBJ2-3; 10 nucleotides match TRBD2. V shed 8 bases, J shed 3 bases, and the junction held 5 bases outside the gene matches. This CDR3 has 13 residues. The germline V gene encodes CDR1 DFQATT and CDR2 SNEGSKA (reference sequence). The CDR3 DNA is TGCAGTTCACCTAGCGGGAGAACAGATACGCAGTATTTT. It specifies CSSPSGRTDTQYF.

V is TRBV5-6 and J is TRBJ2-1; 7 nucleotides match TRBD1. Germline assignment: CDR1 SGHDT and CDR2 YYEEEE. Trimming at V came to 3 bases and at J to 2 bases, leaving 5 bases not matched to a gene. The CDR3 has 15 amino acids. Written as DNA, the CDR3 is TGTGCCAGCAGCTGGGACAGAGGGGCCTACAATGAGCAGTTCTTC. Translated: CASSWDRGAYNEQFF. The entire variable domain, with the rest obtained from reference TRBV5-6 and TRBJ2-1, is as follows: DAGVTQSPTHLIKTRGQQVTLRCSPKSGHDTVSWYQQALGQGPQFIFQYYEEEERQRGNFPDRFSGHQFPNYSSELNVNALLLGDSALYLCASSWDRGAYNEQFFGPGTRLTVL.

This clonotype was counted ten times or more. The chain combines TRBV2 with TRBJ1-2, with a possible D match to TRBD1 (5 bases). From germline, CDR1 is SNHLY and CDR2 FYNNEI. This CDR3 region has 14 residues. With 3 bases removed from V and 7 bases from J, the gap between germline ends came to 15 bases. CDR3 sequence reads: CASSDRTSTSGYTF. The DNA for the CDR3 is TGTGCCAGCAGTGACCGGACATCGACATCTGGCTACACCTTC.

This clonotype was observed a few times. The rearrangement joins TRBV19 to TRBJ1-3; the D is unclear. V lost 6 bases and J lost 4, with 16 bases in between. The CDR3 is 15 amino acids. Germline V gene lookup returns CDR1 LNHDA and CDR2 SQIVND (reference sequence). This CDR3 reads CASSDQVLNGNTIYF. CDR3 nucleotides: TGTGCCAGTAGCGATCAGGTCCTGAACGGAAACACCATATATTTT.

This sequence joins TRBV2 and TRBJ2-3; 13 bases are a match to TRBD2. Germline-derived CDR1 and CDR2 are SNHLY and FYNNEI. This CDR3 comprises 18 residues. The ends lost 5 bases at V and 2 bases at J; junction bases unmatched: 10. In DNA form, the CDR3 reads TGTGCCAGCAGTCGACAGGTCACTAGCGGGGGGGACACAGATACGCAGTATTTT. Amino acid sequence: CASSRQVTSGGDTDTQYF.

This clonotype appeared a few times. The chain's CDR3 is CASSPPSPGGLYEQFF. CDR3 DNA sequence: TGTGCCAGCAGTCCTCCTTCGCCGGGGGGGCTCTATGAGCAGTTCTTC. The J gene is TRBJ2-1, the V gene TRBV28; 8 bases agree with TRBD2. The CDR3 has 16 amino acids. Germline-derived CDR1 and CDR2 are MDHEN and SYDVKM. Trimming cost V 5 bases and J 8 bases; bases outside gene matches: 14. Full variable domain (outside the CDR3, taken from reference TRBV28 and TRBJ2-1): DVKVTQSSRYLVKRTGEKVFLECVQDMDHENMFWYRQDPGLGLRLIYFSYDVKMKEKGDIPEGYSVSREKKERFSLILESASTNQTSMYLCASSPPSPGGLYEQFFGPGTRLTVL.

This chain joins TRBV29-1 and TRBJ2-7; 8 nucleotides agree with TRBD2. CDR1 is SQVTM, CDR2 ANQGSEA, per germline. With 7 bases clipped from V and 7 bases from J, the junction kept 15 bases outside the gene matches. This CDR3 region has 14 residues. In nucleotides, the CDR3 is TGCAGCGCCAGACATCGACTAGCGCGTGGGGAGCAGTACTTC. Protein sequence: CSARHRLARGEQYF.

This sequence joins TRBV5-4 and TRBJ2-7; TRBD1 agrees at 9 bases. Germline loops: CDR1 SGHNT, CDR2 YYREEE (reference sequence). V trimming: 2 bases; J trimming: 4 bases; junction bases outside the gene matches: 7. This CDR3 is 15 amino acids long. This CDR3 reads CASSFSGTGKYEQYF. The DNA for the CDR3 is TGTGCCAGCAGCTTTTCCGGGACAGGGAAATACGAGCAGTACTTC.

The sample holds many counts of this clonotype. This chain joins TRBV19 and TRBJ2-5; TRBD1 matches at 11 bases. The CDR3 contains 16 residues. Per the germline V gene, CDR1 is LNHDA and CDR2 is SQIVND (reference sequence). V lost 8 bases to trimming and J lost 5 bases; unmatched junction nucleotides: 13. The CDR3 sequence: CASSLRGDRGDETQYF. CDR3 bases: TGTGCCAGTTCCCTCCGGGGGGACAGGGGGGATGAGACCCAGTACTTC. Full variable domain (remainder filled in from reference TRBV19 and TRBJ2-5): DGGITQSPKYLFRKEGQNVTLSCEQNLNHDAMYWYRQDPGQGLRLIYYSQIVNDFQKGDIAEGYSVSREKKESFPLTVTSAQKNPTAFYLCASSLRGDRGDETQYFGPGTRLLVL.

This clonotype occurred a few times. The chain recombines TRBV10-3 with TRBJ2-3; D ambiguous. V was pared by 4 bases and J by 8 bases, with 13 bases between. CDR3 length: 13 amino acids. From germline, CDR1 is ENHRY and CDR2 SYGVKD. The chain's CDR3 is CAISGVLGPTQYF. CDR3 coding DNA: TGTGCCATCAGTGGGGTTTTGGGCCCTACGCAGTATTTT.